The 9 T cell receptor beta chains in this list originate from one sample, sequenced in a study of blood T cell repertoires in COVID-19 (dated by TCRdb to 2018 to 2020). Receptor amplification or capture employed the immunoSEQ multiplex PCR assay. TCRdb obtained this table from immuneACCESS and retained in-frame rearrangements with V and J assigned. These tables miss some clones; where compared with another copy, unresolved V genes account for less than half of the shortfall, and the remainder is unexplained. Across this sample there are approximately 440,000 clones, with 75% to 90% seen only once. Together, the top ten hold roughly 0.7% of the sample. Material: PBMCs or T cells enriched from blood (not recorded which). The receptors stem from a woman aged 18-30 years who had recovered from COVID-19.

The V gene is TRBV4-2, the J gene TRBJ2-2; the match to TRBD2 covers 7 bases. J was trimmed by 7 bases and V by 0 bases; bases with no gene match: 14. The CDR3 spans 18 residues. Germline V CDR1 and CDR2: LGHNA, YNFKEQ. CDR3 protein: CASSQDSPSGEGHGELFF. The DNA of the CDR3 is TGTGCCAGCAGCCAAGATTCCCCCAGCGGGGAAGGCCACGGGGAGCTGTTTTTT.

The V and J genes are TRBV5-1 and TRBJ2-3, with D maybe TRBD2 (5 bases). In germline, CDR1 is SGHRS, CDR2 YFSETQ. V gave up 4 bases and J gave up 6 bases, with 12 bases separating them. This CDR3 has 13 residues. The CDR3 nucleotides are TGCGCCAGCAGCCTACCCTCGGGGGATACGCAGTATTTT. As protein: CASSLPSGDTQYF.

The V call is TRBV25-1, the J call TRBJ1-1, with 8 bases that match TRBD1. Germline V CDR1 and CDR2: MGHDK, SYGVNS. The CDR3 loop spans 16 amino acids. The trim removed 3 bases at V and 1 base at J, leaving 7 bases unmatched. CDR3 sequence (DNA): TGTGCCAGCAGTGACCCAGGGGGCGAAGGGAACACTGAAGCTTTCTTT. As protein: CASSDPGGEGNTEAFF.

The V gene is TRBV25-1, the J gene TRBJ1-5; no clear D. Trimming cost V 3 bases and J 3 bases, with 18 bases left between them. Germline V gene sequence: CDR1 MGHDK, CDR2 SYGVNS. CDR3 size: 17 residues. The CDR3 DNA reads TGTGCCAGCAGTGATCGAGGTGTTTGGCGCTACAATCAGCCCCAGCATTTT. This encodes CASSDRGVWRYNQPQHF.

This chain connects TRBV7-9 to TRBJ1-1; D may be TRBD1 (6 bases). Germline V gives CDR1 SEHNR, CDR2 FQNEAQ (reference sequence). There are 15 residues in the CDR3. The V and J ends lost 6 bases and 5 bases respectively, with 19 bases between them. CDR3 protein: CASSPQGIPDTEAFF. The CDR3, as DNA: TGTGCCAGCAGTCCCCAGGGGATACCTGATACTGAAGCTTTCTTT.

Details on this clone: Distinct nucleotide sequences in the sample also encode this CDR3. CDR3 region: CASSEGGNYGYTF. The CDR3 DNA sequence: TGTGCCAGCAGTGAGGGGGGGAACTATGGCTACACCTTC. V is TRBV2 and J is TRBJ1-2; D might be TRBD1 (5 bases). Germline CDR1 and CDR2: SNHLY and FYNNEI. Trimming took 3 bases from V and 2 from J, leaving 7 bases between them. The CDR3 is 13 amino acids.

This clone was detected once. The V call is TRBV5-4, the J call TRBJ1-2; the match to TRBD1 covers 7 bases. The ends lost 0 bases at V and 13 bases at J; junction bases unmatched: 9. Germline lookup yields CDR1 SGHNT and CDR2 YYREEE (reference sequence). The length of the CDR3 is 13 residues. CDR3 loop: CASSLDGDRYSTF. For the CDR3, the DNA is TGTGCCAGCAGCTTGGATGGGGACAGATATTCCACCTTC.

The rearrangement links TRBV19 to TRBJ2-1; 8 bases agree with TRBD1. Losses at the gene ends were 2 bases for V and 8 bases for J; bases not matched to a gene: 2. Per the germline V gene, CDR1 is LNHDA and CDR2 is SQIVND (reference sequence). The CDR3 is made up of 13 amino acids. DNA for the CDR3: TGTGCCAGTAGTATACAGGGGGCTTATGAGCAGTTCTTC. It yields the protein CASSIQGAYEQFF. Filled out from reference TRBV19 and TRBJ2-1, the complete variable domain reads DGGITQSPKYLFRKEGQNVTLSCEQNLNHDAMYWYRQDPGQGLRLIYYSQIVNDFQKGDIAEGYSVSREKKESFPLTVTSAQKNPTAFYLCASSIQGAYEQFFGPGTRLTVL.

Concerning this clone: The junction shows a germline mismatch at one end, possibly a read error. This chain links TRBV4-2 with TRBJ1-2, with D tentatively TRBD1 (5 bases). The CDR3 extends over 14 amino acids. The V gene's germline CDR1 is LGHNA and CDR2 YNFKEQ. The CDR3 sequence: CASSQVTEFYGYTF. The CDR3 nucleotides are TGTGCCAGCAGTCAAGTGACAGAGTTCTATGGCTACACCTTC.